A single sample gave rise to the 5 T cell receptor beta chains below, sequenced in a study of blood T cell repertoires in COVID-19. Measured with immunoSEQ multiplex PCR; TCRdb has only the in-frame clones, and not every one. The sample contains 200,000 to 250,000 clones, around 80% of which appear only once. Sequenced material: PBMCs or T cells enriched from blood (not recorded which). These receptors were obtained from a man in his sixties who had recovered from COVID-19.

The DNA for the CDR3 is TGTGCCAGCAGCTCCAGGGGGAGCGGTTACGAGCAGTACTTC. Protein product: CASSSRGSGYEQYF. The gene calls are TRBV7-9 and TRBJ2-7; 7 bases match TRBD1. This CDR3 is 14 amino acids long. Germline V CDR1 and CDR2: SEHNR, FQNEAQ (reference sequence). V trimming: 4 bases; J trimming: 4 bases; junction bases outside the gene matches: 7.

In nucleotides, the CDR3 is TGTGCCAGCAGCGTACAGGGGGGTCTTGAGTTTGGGTATGAGCAGTTCTTC. This codes for CASSVQGGLEFGYEQFF. The V call is TRBV7-2, the J call TRBJ2-1, with TRBD1 identical over 8 bases. With 5 bases clipped from V and 8 bases from J, the junction kept 17 bases outside the gene matches. The length of the CDR3 is 17 residues. Germline assignment: CDR1 SGHTA and CDR2 FQGNSA.

This chain's CDR3 is CASSSGTSYGYTF. The CDR3 DNA follows: TGTGCCAGCAGCTCCGGGACTTCTTACGGCTACACCTTC. This chain joins TRBV7-9 and TRBJ1-2, with D maybe TRBD1 (5 bases). Germline V gene lookup returns CDR1 SEHNR and CDR2 FQNEAQ (reference sequence). The V end lost 4 bases, the J end lost 8 bases, and 14 bases lay between the germline ends. The length of the CDR3 is 13 residues.

The rearrangement uses TRBV6-5 and TRBJ1-5; D remains ambiguous. The CDR3 loop spans 13 amino acids. Trimming stripped 3 bases from V and 4 bases from J, with 7 bases between. Germline V gene data show CDR1 as MNHEY and CDR2 as SVGAGI. DNA for the CDR3: TGTGCCAGCAGTTATAGGCGGAATCAGCCCCAGCATTTT. It encodes CASSYRRNQPQHF.

The rearrangement uses TRBV7-9 and TRBJ1-2, with a possible D match to TRBD1 (5 bases). V lost 3 bases to trimming and J lost 4 bases, with 12 bases between them. This CDR3 spans 14 amino acids. CDR1 is SEHNR, CDR2 FQNEAQ, per germline (reference sequence). The CDR3: CASSFLGEGYGYTF. In nucleotides, the CDR3 is TGTGCCAGCAGCTTCTTAGGGGAGGGCTATGGCTACACCTTC.